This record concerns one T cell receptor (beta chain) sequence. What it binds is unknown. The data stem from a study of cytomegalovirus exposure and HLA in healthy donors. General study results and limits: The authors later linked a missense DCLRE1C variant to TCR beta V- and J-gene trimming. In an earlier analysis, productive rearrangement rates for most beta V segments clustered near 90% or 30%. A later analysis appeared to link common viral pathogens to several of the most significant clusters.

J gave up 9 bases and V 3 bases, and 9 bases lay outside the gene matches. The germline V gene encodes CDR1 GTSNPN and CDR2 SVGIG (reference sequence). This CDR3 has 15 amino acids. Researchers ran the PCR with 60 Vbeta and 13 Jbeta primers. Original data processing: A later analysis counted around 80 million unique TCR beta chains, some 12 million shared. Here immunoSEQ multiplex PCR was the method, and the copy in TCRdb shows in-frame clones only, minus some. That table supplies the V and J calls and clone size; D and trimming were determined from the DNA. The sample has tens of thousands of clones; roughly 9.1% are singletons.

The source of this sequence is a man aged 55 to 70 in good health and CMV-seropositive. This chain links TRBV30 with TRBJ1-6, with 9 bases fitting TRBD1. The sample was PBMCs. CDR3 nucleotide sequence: TGTGCCTGGAGCACAGGGACAGGGAAAAGTTCACCCCTCCACTTT. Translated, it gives CAWSTGTGKSSPLHF.